The T cell receptor beta chain described here comes from a study of blood T cell repertoires in COVID-19. The protocol was immunoSEQ multiplex PCR, while the TCRdb copy is restricted to in-frame clones and leaves out a portion. The sample carries a few hundred thousand clones, roughly 89% recorded once. This CDR3 spans 13 amino acids. Germline CDR1 and CDR2: MDHEN and SYDVKM. V was pared by 3 bases and J by 10 bases, with 15 bases between. The sequenced sample consisted of PBMCs or T cells enriched from blood (not recorded which). The V call is TRBV28, the J call TRBJ1-1; possible D gene TRBD1, 5 bases. The source of this sequence is a woman in her sixties or seventies who had recovered from COVID-19. This CDR3 is CASSLSTAGGAFF. CDR3 nucleotide sequence: TGTGCCAGCAGTTTGAGTACAGCGGGGGGAGCTTTCTTT. Looking up the rest from reference TRBV28 and TRBJ1-1 gives the full variable domain: DVKVTQSSRYLVKRTGEKVFLECVQDMDHENMFWYRQDPGLGLRLIYFSYDVKMKEKGDIPEGYSVSREKKERFSLILESASTNQTSMYLCASSLSTAGGAFFGQGTRLTVV.